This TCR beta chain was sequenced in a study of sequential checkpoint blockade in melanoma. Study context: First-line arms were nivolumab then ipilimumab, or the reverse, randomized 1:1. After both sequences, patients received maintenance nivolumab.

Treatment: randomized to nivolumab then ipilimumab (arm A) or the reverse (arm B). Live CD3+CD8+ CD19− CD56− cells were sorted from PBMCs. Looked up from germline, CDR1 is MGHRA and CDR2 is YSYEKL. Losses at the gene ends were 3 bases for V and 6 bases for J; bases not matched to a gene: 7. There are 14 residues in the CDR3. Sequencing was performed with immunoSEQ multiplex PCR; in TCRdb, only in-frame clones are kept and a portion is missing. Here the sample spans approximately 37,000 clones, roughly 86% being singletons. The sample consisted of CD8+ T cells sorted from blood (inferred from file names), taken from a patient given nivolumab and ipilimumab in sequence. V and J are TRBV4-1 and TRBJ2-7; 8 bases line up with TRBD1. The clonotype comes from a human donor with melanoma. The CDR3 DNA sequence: TGCGCCAGCAGCCATAGACAGGGGTTTAGCGAGCAGTACTTC. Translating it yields CASSHRQGFSEQYF.